This note documents a single T cell receptor (beta chain) sequence. Its antigen is undetermined. The time point is: week 5, during vaccination. It was 300 ug of mutant IDH1 20-mer peptide that made up each vaccine dose, given with topical imiquimod. Each of the donors came in with new WHO grade 3 or 4 astrocytomas that were IDH1-mutant and ATRX-lost. This CDR3 has 12 residues. The V gene's germline CDR1 is SGHRS and CDR2 YFSETQ. The V end lost 0 bases, the J end lost 4 bases, and 4 bases lay between the germline ends. The source of the sample is a study of a mutant IDH1 vaccine in newly diagnosed glioma. Study information: Vaccination of patients was performed eight times, in weeks 1, 3, 5, 7, 11, 15, 19 and 23.

Notes on the study in general: Pseudoprogression apparently lacked any relation to changes in top peripheral T cell clonotypes.

Libraries were prepared by immunoSEQ multiplex PCR; TCRdb keeps only in-frame clonotypes and omits some of them. The table includes 49,000 or so clones, roughly 78% detected once. The sample was PBMCs, taken from a glioma patient whose treatment included an IDH1 peptide vaccine. The sequence was obtained from a woman between 35 and 50 years old with glioma. This chain links TRBV5-1 with TRBJ2-5; D unclear. CDR3 protein: CASSLEVETQYF. The CDR3 DNA reads TGCGCCAGCAGCTTGGAAGTAGAGACCCAGTACTTC.